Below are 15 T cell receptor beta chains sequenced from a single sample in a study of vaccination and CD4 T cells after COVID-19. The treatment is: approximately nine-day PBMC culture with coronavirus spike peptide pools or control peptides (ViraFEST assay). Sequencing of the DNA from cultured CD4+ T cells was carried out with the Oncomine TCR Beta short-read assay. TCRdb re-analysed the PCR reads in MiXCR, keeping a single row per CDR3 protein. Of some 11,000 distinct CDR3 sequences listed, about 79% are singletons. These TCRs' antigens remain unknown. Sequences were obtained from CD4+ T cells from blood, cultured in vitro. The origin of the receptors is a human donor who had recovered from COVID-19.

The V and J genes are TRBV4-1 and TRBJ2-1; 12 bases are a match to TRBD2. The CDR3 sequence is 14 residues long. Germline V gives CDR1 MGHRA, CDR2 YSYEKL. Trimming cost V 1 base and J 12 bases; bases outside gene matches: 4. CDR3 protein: CASSQGTSGIGQFF. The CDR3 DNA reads TGCGCCAGCAGCCAAGGGACTAGCGGGATTGGGCAGTTCTTC.

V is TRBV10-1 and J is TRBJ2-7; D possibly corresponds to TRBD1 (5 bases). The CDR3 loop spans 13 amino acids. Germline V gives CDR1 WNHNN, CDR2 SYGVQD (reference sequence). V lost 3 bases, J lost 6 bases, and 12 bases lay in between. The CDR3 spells CASSDYGAPEQYF. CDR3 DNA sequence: TGCGCCAGCAGTGATTATGGGGCCCCCGAGCAGTACTTC.

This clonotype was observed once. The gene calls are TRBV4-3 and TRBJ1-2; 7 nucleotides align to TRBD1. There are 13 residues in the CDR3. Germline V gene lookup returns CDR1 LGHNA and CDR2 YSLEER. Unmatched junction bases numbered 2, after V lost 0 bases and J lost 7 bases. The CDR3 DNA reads TGCGCCAGCAGCCAAGAACAGGGGAGTGGCTACACCTTC. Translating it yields CASSQEQGSGYTF.

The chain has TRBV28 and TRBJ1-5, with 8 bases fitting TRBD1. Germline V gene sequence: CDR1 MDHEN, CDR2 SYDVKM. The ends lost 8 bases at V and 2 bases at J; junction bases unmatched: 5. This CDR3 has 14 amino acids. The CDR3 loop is CASHPTGGNQPQHF. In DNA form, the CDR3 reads TGTGCCAGCCACCCGACAGGGGGCAATCAGCCCCAGCATTTT.

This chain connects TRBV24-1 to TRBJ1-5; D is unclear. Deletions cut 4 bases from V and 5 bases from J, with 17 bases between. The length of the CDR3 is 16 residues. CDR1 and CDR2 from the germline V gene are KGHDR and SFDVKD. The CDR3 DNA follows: TGTGCCACCAGTGACCCCCGGGGAGGACCCGATCAGCCCCAGCATTTT. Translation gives CATSDPRGGPDQPQHF.

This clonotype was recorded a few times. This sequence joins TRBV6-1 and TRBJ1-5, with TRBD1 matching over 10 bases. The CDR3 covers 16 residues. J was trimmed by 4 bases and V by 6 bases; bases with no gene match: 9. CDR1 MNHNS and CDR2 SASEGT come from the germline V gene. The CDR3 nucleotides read TGTGCCAGCAGGGACCGGGGGGGACAGGGGAATCAGCCCCAGCATTTT. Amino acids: CASRDRGGQGNQPQHF.

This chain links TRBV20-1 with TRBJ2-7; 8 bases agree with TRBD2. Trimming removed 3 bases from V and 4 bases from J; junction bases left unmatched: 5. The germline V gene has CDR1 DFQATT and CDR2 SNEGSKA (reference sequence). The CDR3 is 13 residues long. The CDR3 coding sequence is TGCAGTGCTAGCGGGCGCGGGGGGTACGAGCAGTACTTC. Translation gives CSASGRGGYEQYF.

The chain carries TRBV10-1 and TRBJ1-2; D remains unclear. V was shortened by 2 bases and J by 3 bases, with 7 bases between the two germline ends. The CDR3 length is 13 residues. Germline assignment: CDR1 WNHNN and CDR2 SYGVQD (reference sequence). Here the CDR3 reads CASSEKTDYGYTF. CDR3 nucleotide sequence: TGCGCCAGCAGTGAGAAGACGGACTATGGCTACACCTTC.

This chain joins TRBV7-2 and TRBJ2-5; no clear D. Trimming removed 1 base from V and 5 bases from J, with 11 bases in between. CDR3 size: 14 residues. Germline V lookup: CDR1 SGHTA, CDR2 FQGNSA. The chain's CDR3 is CASSLGPRMETQYF. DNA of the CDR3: TGTGCCAGCAGCTTAGGTCCCAGGATGGAGACCCAGTACTTC. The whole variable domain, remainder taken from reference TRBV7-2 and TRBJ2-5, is GAGVSQSPSNKVTEKGKDVELRCDPISGHTALYWYRQSLGQGLEFLIYFQGNSAPDKSGLPSDRFSAERTGGSVSTLTIQRTQQEDSAVYLCASSLGPRMETQYFGPGTRLLVL.

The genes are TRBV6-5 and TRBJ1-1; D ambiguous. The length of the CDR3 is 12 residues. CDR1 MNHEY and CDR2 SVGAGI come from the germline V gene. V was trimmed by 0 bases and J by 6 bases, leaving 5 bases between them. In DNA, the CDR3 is TGTGCCAGCAGTTACTCCTGGCCTGAAGCTTTCTTT. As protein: CASSYSWPEAFF.

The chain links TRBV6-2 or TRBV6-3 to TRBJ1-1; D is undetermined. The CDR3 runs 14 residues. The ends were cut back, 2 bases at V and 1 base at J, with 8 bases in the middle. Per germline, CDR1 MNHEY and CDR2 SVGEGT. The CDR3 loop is CASSYNSGNTEAFF. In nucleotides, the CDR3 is TGTGCCAGCAGTTACAATAGCGGGAACACTGAAGCTTTCTTT.

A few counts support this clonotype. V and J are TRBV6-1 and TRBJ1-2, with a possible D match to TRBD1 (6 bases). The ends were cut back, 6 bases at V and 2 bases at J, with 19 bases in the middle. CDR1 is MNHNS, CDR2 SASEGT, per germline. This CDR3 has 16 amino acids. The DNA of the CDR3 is TGTGCCAGCAGGCGGACAGCCAACGTGGGGAACTATGGCTACACCTTC. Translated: CASRRTANVGNYGYTF.

CDR3 DNA: TGCGCCAGCAGCTTGGGGACTAGCAACTCCTACGAGCAGTACTTC. Protein product: CASSLGTSNSYEQYF. The V call is TRBV5-1, the J call TRBJ2-7; 8 nucleotides match TRBD2. This CDR3 is built from 15 residues. CDR1 and CDR2 (germline): SGHRS, YFSETQ. V was pared by 0 bases and J by 0 bases, with 2 bases of the junction left unmatched.

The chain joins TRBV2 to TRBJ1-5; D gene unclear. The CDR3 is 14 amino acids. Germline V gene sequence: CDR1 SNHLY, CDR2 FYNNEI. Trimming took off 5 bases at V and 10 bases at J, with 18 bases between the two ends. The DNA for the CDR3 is TGTGCCAGCAGTTTAAGCACCCCGGCTCAACCCCAGCATTTT. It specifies CASSLSTPAQPQHF.

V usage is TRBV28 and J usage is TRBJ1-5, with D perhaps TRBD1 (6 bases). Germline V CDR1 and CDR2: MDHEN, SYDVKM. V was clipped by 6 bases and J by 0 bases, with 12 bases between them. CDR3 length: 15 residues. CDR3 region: CASRQGGDSNQPQHF. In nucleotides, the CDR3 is TGTGCCAGCAGACAAGGGGGGGATAGCAATCAGCCCCAGCATTTT. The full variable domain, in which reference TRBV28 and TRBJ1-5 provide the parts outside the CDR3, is DVKVTQSSRYLVKRTGEKVFLECVQDMDHENMFWYRQDPGLGLRLIYFSYDVKMKEKGDIPEGYSVSREKKERFSLILESASTNQTSMYLCASRQGGDSNQPQHFGDGTRLSIL.